This T cell receptor (beta chain) originates from a study of CD8 T cells in Susac syndrome. Study-wide results and caveats: In total CD8+ repertoires, sixteen Susac-specific public clones were found, and in CD8+ TEMRA repertoires, about five were found.

TCR beta from blood CD8+ and CD4+ T cells was sequenced. RNA in amounts of about 0.5 to 1 ug was reverse transcribed with random hexamers. TCRdb reprocessed the immunoSEQ multiplex PCR reads with MiXCR, giving one entry per CDR3 protein. This sample carries fewer than 150,000 distinct CDR3 sequences, roughly 94% of them seen once, and the ten largest clones take more than 0.15%. As for this clonotype: Its target is not known.

Germline trimming cut 0 bases from V and 4 bases from J; bases unmatched to any gene: 9. In germline, CDR1 is DFQATT, CDR2 SNEGSKA (reference sequence). CDR3 length: 16 amino acids. Sequencing used CD8+ T cells from PBMCs. This sequence joins TRBV20-1 and TRBJ2-1, with 7 positions matching TRBD2. The TCR originated in a human donor with Susac syndrome. CDR3 in amino acids: CSARDPAGVGYNEQFF. The DNA for the CDR3 is TGCAGTGCTAGAGATCCGGCGGGAGTAGGGTACAATGAGCAGTTCTTC.